These 2 T cell receptor beta chains came from one sample sequenced in a study of PD-1 blockade in classical Hodgkin lymphoma. Sequenced by immunoSEQ multiplex PCR; TCRdb stores in-frame clones only, minus some. Here the sample spans roughly 6,900 clones, roughly 90% being singletons. The time point is: cycle 4 day 1 (C4D1), after five to seven weeks of nivolumab. Each patient's relapse followed autologous stem cell transplantation, and brentuximab vedotin exposure varied. The sample was peripheral blood mononuclear cells (PBMCs), taken before the fourth cycle of nivolumab. These receptors were taken from a human donor with classical Hodgkin lymphoma.

The genes are TRBV4-1 and TRBJ1-4; no clear D. The CDR3 contains 15 residues. Germline CDR1 MGHRA, CDR2 YSYEKL. Trimming left V 4 bases short and J 8 bases short, with 17 bases between. CDR3 nucleotides: TGCGCCAGCAGCCCCGGACCGTTTCGAGGGGAAAAACTGTTTTTT. Protein: CASSPGPFRGEKLFF.

This rearrangement joins TRBV7-2 to TRBJ1-1, with TRBD1 matching 9 bases. Trimming cost V 5 bases and J 6 bases; bases outside gene matches: 4. The CDR3 has 13 residues. CDR1 is SGHTA and CDR2 is FQGNSA in the germline V gene. The CDR3 bases are TGTGCCAGCAGCCTACAGGGGGCGTCTGAAGCTTTCTTT. The encoded protein is CASSLQGASEAFF.